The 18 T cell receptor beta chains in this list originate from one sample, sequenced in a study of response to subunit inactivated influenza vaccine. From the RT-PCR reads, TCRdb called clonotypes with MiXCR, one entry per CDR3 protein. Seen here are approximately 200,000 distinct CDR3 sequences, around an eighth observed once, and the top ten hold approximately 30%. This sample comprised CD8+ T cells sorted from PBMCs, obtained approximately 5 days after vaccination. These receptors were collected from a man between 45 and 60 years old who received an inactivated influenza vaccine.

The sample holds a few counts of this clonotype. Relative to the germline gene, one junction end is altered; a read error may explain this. The CDR3 loop reads CASSLSVGDSGSIF. CDR3 DNA sequence: TGTGCCAGCAGCTTATCCGTCGGGGATAGCGGGTCGATCTTC. The chain has TRBV7-9 and TRBJ2-1; TRBD2 aligns across 7 bases. CDR3 length: 14 amino acids. The germline CDR1 and CDR2 sequences are SEHNR and FQNEAQ (reference sequence).

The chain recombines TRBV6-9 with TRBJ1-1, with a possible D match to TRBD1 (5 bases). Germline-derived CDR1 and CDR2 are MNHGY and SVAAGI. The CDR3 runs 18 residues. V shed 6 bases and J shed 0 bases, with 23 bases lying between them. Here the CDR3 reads CASSPGGMGPYMNTEAFF. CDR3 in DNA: TGTGCCAGCAGCCCGGGGGGGATGGGGCCTTATATGAACACTGAAGCTTTCTTT.

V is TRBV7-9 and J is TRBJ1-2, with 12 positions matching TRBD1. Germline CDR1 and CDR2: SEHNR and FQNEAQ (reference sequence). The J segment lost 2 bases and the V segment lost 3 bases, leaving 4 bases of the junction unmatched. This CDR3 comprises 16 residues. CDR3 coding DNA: TGTGCCAGCAGCTTTGGGACAGGGGGCTTGAACTATGGCTACACCTTC. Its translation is CASSFGTGGLNYGYTF.

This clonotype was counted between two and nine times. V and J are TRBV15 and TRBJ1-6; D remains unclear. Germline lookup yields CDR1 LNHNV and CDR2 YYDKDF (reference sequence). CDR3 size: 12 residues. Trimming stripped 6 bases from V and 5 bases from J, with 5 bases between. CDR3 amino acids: CATRRDNSPLHF. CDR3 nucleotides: TGTGCCACCAGACGAGATAATTCACCCCTCCACTTT.

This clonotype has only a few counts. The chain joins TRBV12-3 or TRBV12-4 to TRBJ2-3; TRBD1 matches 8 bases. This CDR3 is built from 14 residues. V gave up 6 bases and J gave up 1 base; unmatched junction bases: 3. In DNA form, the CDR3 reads TGTGCCAGCAGCGGACAGGGCGGCACAGATACGCAGTATTTT. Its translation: CASSGQGGTDTQYF.

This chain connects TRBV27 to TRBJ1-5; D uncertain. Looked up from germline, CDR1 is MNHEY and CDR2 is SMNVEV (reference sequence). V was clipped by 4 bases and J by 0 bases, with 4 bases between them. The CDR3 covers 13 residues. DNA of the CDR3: TGTGCCAGCAGTTACTATAGCAATCAGCCCCAGCATTTT. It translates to CASSYYSNQPQHF.

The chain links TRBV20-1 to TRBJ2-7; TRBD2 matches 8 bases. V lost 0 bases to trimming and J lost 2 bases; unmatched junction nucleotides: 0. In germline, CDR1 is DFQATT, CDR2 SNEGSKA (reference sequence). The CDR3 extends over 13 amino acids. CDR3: CSARERGAYEQYF. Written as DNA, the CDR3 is TGCAGTGCTAGAGAGCGGGGGGCCTACGAGCAGTACTTC.

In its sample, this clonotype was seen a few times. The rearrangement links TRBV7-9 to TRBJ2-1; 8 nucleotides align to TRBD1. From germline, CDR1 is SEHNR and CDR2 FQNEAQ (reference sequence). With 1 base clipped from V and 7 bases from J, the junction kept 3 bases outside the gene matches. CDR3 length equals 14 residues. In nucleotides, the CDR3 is TGTGCCAGCAGCTTAGACAGGGGGACGAATGAGCAGTTCTTC. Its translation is CASSLDRGTNEQFF.

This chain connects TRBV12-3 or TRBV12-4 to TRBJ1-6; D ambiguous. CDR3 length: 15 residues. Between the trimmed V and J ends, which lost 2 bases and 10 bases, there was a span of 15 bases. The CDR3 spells CASSLYLHPRSPLHF. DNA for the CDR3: TGTGCCAGCAGTTTATATTTACACCCCAGATCACCCCTCCACTTT.

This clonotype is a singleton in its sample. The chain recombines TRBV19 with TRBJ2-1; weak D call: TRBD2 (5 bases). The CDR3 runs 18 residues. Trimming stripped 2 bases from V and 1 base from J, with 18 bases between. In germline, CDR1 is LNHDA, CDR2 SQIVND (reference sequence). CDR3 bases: TGTGCCAGTAGTATATTCATTTCCGGGATTCAGTCCTACAATGAGCAGTTCTTC. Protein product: CASSIFISGIQSYNEQFF. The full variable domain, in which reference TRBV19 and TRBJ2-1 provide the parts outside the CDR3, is DGGITQSPKYLFRKEGQNVTLSCEQNLNHDAMYWYRQDPGQGLRLIYYSQIVNDFQKGDIAEGYSVSREKKESFPLTVTSAQKNPTAFYLCASSIFISGIQSYNEQFFGPGTRLTVL.

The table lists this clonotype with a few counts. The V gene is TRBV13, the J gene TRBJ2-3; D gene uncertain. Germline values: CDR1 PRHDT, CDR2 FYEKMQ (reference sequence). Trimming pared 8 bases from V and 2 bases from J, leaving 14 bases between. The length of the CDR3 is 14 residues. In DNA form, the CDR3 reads TGTGCCAGCCGGGTTAGTGGGAACACAGATACGCAGTATTTT. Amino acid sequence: CASRVSGNTDTQYF.

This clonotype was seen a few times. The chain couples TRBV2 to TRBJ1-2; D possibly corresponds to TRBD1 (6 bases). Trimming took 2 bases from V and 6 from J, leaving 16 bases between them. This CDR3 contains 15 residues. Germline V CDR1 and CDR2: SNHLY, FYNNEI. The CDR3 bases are TGTGCCAGCAGTGAAAGGGGGGCGAGGTTGAATGGCTACACCTTC. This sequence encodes CASSERGARLNGYTF.

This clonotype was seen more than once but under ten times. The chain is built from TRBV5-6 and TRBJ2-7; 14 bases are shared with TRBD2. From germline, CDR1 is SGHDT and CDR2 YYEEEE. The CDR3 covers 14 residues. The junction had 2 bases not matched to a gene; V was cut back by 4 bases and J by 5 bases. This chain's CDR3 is CASSTGLAGDEQYF. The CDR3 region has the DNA TGTGCCAGCAGCACGGGACTAGCGGGGGACGAGCAGTACTTC. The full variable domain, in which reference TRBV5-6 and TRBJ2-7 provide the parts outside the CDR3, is DAGVTQSPTHLIKTRGQQVTLRCSPKSGHDTVSWYQQALGQGPQFIFQYYEEEERQRGNFPDRFSGHQFPNYSSELNVNALLLGDSALYLCASSTGLAGDEQYFGPGTRLTVT.

CDR3 sequence reads: CASSYSRGQAGRELFF. CDR3 in DNA: TGTGCCAGCAGTTACTCAAGGGGACAGGCGGGCCGGGAGCTGTTTTTT. V usage is TRBV6-5 and J usage is TRBJ2-2; 8 bases line up with TRBD1. Germline CDR1 reads MNHEY; CDR2 reads SVGAGI. The CDR3 is 16 amino acids. Trimming at V came to 0 bases and at J to 9 bases, leaving 9 bases not matched to a gene.

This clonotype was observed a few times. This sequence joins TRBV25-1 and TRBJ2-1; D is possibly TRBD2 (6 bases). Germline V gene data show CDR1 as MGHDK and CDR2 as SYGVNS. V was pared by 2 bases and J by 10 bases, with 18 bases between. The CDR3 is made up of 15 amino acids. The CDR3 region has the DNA TGTGCCAGCAGTGAACTTCCGGGAGCGGAAGGGGAGCAGTTCTTC. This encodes CASSELPGAEGEQFF.

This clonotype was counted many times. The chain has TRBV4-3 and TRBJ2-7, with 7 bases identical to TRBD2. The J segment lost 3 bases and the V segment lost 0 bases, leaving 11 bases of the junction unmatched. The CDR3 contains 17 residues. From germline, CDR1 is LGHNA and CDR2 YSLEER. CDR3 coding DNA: TGCGCCAGCAGCCAAGATCTTGGACGGGAGGTAGACTACGAGCAGTACTTC. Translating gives CASSQDLGREVDYEQYF.

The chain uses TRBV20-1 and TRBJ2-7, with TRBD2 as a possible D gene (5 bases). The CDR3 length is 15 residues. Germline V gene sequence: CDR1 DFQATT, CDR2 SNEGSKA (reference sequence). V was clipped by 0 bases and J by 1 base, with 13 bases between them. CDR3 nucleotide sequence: TGCAGTGCTAGAGATGCCCGGGGAAAGTCCTACGAGCAGTACTTC. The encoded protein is CSARDARGKSYEQYF.

The CDR3 DNA follows: TGTGCCAGCAGCTTCGGGACTGCGGCGGATACGCAGTATTTT. Its translation is CASSFGTAADTQYF. This chain uses TRBV9 with TRBJ2-3; tentative D call: TRBD2 (6 bases). The CDR3 extends over 14 amino acids. From germline, CDR1 is SGDLS and CDR2 YYNGEE. Between the trimmed V and J ends, which lost 4 bases and 6 bases, there was a span of 15 bases.